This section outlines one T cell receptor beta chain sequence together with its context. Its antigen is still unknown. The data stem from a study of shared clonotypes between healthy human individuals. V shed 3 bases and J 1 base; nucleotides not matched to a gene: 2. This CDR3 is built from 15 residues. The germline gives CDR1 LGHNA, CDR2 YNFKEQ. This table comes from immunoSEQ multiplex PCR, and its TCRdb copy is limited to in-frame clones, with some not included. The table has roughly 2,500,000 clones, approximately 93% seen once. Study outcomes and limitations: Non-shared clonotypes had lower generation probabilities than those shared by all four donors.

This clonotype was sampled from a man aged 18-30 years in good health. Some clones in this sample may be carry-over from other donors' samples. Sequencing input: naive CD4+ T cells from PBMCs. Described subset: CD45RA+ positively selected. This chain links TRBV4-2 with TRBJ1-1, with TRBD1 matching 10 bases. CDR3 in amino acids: CASSQGQGRNTEAFF. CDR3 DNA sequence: TGTGCCAGCAGCCAGGGACAGGGGAGGAACACTGAAGCTTTCTTT.